These 17 T cell receptor beta chains came from one sample sequenced in a study of blood T cell repertoires in COVID-19. The method was immunoSEQ multiplex PCR; TCRdb's version includes in-frame clones alone and lacks a portion of them. The sample lists some 70,000 clones, more than 85% occurring once. Specimen: peripheral blood. Receptor source: a human donor with active COVID-19. The donor label of this sample is uncertain.

The gene calls are TRBV3-1 (or the pseudogene TRBV3-2) and TRBJ2-2, with D unclear. Germline-derived CDR1 and CDR2 are LGHDT and YNNKEL (reference sequence). V lost 1 base, J lost 4 bases, and 7 bases lay in between. CDR3 size: 14 residues. The CDR3 bases are TGTGCCAGCAGCCAAGGAAGAGTCACCGGGGAGCTGTTTTTT. This codes for CASSQGRVTGELFF.

V usage is TRBV10-3 and J usage is TRBJ1-1; D is unresolved. V was trimmed by 6 bases and J by 1 base, leaving 12 bases between them. This CDR3 is built from 14 residues. The germline gives CDR1 ENHRY, CDR2 SYGVKD. The CDR3 DNA reads as TGTGCCATCAGGGAAGAGGGCCCGAACACTGAAGCTTTCTTT. It specifies CAIREEGPNTEAFF.

This sequence joins TRBV19 and TRBJ2-7; TRBD2 agrees at 10 bases. With 7 bases clipped from V and 3 bases from J, the junction kept 9 bases outside the gene matches. The germline V gene encodes CDR1 LNHDA and CDR2 SQIVND (reference sequence). The CDR3 is 15 residues long. CDR3 DNA: TGTGCCAGTACCCTAACTAGCGGGACTCTCTACGAGCAGTACTTC. Translating gives CASTLTSGTLYEQYF.

The rearrangement joins TRBV9 to TRBJ1-6; D ambiguous. V shed 3 bases and J shed 5 bases, with 12 bases lying between them. The CDR3 consists of 15 residues. Germline V gene sequence: CDR1 SGDLS, CDR2 YYNGEE. The CDR3 DNA reads TGTGCCAGCAGCGGGCGGGGTAGCGATAATTCACCCCTCCACTTT. Translated, it gives CASSGRGSDNSPLHF.

This chain connects TRBV15 to TRBJ2-1; D perhaps matches TRBD2 (5 bases). The CDR3 length is 12 residues. CDR1 is LNHNV, CDR2 YYDKDF, per germline (reference sequence). Trimming removed 3 bases from V and 10 bases from J, with 10 bases in between. The CDR3 region is CATSRDGVEQFF. In nucleotides, the CDR3 is TGTGCCACCAGCAGGGACGGGGTAGAGCAGTTCTTC.

The rearrangement joins TRBV5-1 to TRBJ2-1; 10 bases align to TRBD2. The V and J ends lost 4 bases and 5 bases, in that order; junction bases with no gene match: 12. Germline V gene lookup returns CDR1 SGHRS and CDR2 YFSETQ. The length of the CDR3 is 17 residues. CDR3 sequence reads: CASSAGYTSGTNNEQFF. The CDR3 nucleotides read TGCGCCAGCAGCGCCGGCTACACTAGCGGGACAAACAATGAGCAGTTCTTC.

This rearrangement joins TRBV15 to TRBJ2-5, with D possibly being TRBD1 (5 bases). Germline loops: CDR1 LNHNV, CDR2 YYDKDF (reference sequence). The CDR3 loop spans 14 amino acids. The V and J ends lost 3 bases and 1 base respectively, with 9 bases between them. The CDR3 nucleotides read TGTGCCACCAGCAGCGACAGTTTCCAAGAGACCCAGTACTTC. Residues: CATSSDSFQETQYF. Based on the CDR3 plus reference TRBV15 and TRBJ2-5, the full variable domain is DAMVIQNPRYQVTQFGKPVTLSCSQTLNHNVMYWYQQKSSQAPKLLFHYYDKDFNNEADTPDNFQSRRPNTSFCFLDIRSPGLGDTAMYLCATSSDSFQETQYFGPGTRLLVL.

The gene calls are TRBV18 and TRBJ2-3, with D unclear. Trimming shortened V by 3 bases and J by 0 bases, and 4 bases separated the two germline ends. The length of the CDR3 is 13 residues. Germline V gives CDR1 KGHSH, CDR2 LQKENI. The CDR3 coding sequence is TGTGCCAGCTCACCGGCTAGCACAGATACGCAGTATTTT. As protein: CASSPASTDTQYF.

The chain carries TRBV4-2 and TRBJ2-1; 7 nucleotides align to TRBD2. CDR3 size: 16 residues. V lost 4 bases and J lost 0; bases outside the gene matches: 6. CDR1 LGHNA and CDR2 YNFKEQ come from the germline V gene. Here the CDR3 reads CASSLGAGSSYNEQFF. The CDR3 nucleotides are TGTGCCAGCAGCCTAGGAGCGGGGAGCTCCTACAATGAGCAGTTCTTC.

The V gene is TRBV19, the J gene TRBJ1-1; D is ambiguous. The CDR3 loop spans 14 amino acids. V was shortened by 5 bases and J by 2 bases, with 12 bases between the two germline ends. Looked up from germline, CDR1 is LNHDA and CDR2 is SQIVND (reference sequence). In nucleotides, the CDR3 is TGTGCCAGTAGTTCGGCCTCAGGTAACACTGAAGCTTTCTTT. Translated, it gives CASSSASGNTEAFF.

V is TRBV11-2 and J is TRBJ2-5; D is perhaps TRBD1 (6 bases). Trimming cost V 4 bases and J 4 bases, with 13 bases left between them. Per germline, CDR1 SGHAT and CDR2 FQNNGV. The CDR3 is 14 amino acids. The CDR3 region has the DNA TGTGCCAGCAGCTCGGGCAGGGGTGGAGAGACCCAGTACTTC. This codes for CASSSGRGGETQYF.

The chain links TRBV18 to TRBJ1-5; tentatively, D is TRBD1 (5 bases). Germline V gene data show CDR1 as KGHSH and CDR2 as LQKENI. CDR3 length: 14 amino acids. V was trimmed by 6 bases and J by 6 bases, leaving 15 bases between them. CDR3 coding DNA: TGTGCCAGCTCCCCCGGACAAGGCGGTCAGCCCCAGCATTTT. Its translation is CASSPGQGGQPQHF.

The chain uses TRBV9 and TRBJ1-1, with 8 bases aligning to TRBD1. The CDR3 length is 14 residues. CDR1 is SGDLS, CDR2 YYNGEE, per germline. Trimming at V came to 4 bases and at J to 6 bases, leaving 8 bases not matched to a gene. The CDR3 nucleotides read TGTGCCAGCAGCCCCAGGGGGCTTGTCGCTGAAGCTTTCTTT. This gives the protein CASSPRGLVAEAFF.

J is TRBJ2-4 and V is TRBV19; TRBD2 might be the D (6 bases). Between the trimmed V and J ends, which lost 3 bases and 0 bases, there was a span of 12 bases. The CDR3 sequence is 16 residues long. Germline-derived CDR1 and CDR2 are LNHDA and SQIVND (reference sequence). The CDR3 protein is CASSMTSREAKNIQYF. The CDR3 nucleotides are TGTGCCAGTAGTATGACTAGTAGAGAAGCCAAAAACATTCAGTACTTC. The full variable domain, its missing parts supplied by reference TRBV19 and TRBJ2-4, is DGGITQSPKYLFRKEGQNVTLSCEQNLNHDAMYWYRQDPGQGLRLIYYSQIVNDFQKGDIAEGYSVSREKKESFPLTVTSAQKNPTAFYLCASSMTSREAKNIQYFGAGTRLSVL.

The sample holds one count of this clone. V gene TRBV5-4 combines with J gene TRBJ1-1, with 7 bases fitting TRBD1. The CDR3 sequence is 15 residues long. Germline V CDR1 and CDR2: SGHNT, YYREEE (reference sequence). V was pared by 3 bases and J by 4 bases, with 9 bases of the junction left unmatched. The CDR3 DNA is TGTGCCAGCAGCTGGGGAGGAGGGGGCGGCACTGAAGCTTTCTTT. It translates to CASSWGGGGGTEAFF.

In its sample, this clone was seen a few times. This sequence joins TRBV7-6 and TRBJ1-1, with D hard to call. CDR1 and CDR2 from the germline V gene are SGHVS and FNYEAQ. The V end lost 1 base, the J end lost 1 base, and 10 bases lay between the germline ends. The CDR3 is made up of 15 amino acids. The DNA of the CDR3 is TGTGCCAGCAGCTTAGGTTTAGGGAGGAACACTGAAGCTTTCTTT. Its protein is CASSLGLGRNTEAFF. Combining the CDR3 with reference TRBV7-6 and TRBJ1-1 gives the whole variable domain GAGVSQSPRYKVTKRGQDVALRCDPISGHVSLYWYRQALGQGPEFLTYFNYEAQQDKSGLPNDRFSAERPEGSISTLTIQRTEQRDSAMYRCASSLGLGRNTEAFFGQGTRLTVV.

This clone was picked up one time. The chain combines TRBV2 with TRBJ2-1; weak D call: TRBD2 (6 bases). The CDR3 is 11 amino acids. The germline gives CDR1 SNHLY, CDR2 FYNNEI. The CDR3: CAGRESNEQFF. CDR3 bases: TGTGCGGGACGGGAGTCGAATGAGCAGTTCTTC.